Following are 26 T cell receptor beta chains from one sample sequenced in a study of graft-versus-host responses after intestinal transplantation. This table comes from immunoSEQ multiplex PCR, and its TCRdb copy is limited to in-frame clones, with some not included. The sample holds approximately 110,000 clones, 85% to 95% seen once. No cognate antigen is known for these TCRs. The sample here was unstimulated CD8+ T cells sorted from spleen or lymph node cells, taken before transplant. Receptors originate from a human donor who was the organ donor for an intestinal transplant.

The rearrangement joins TRBV7-9 to TRBJ2-7, with 12 bases lining up with TRBD1. The CDR3 runs 15 residues. Germline V gene sequence: CDR1 SEHNR, CDR2 FQNEAQ (reference sequence). The V segment lost 6 bases and the J segment 4 bases; nucleotides outside the gene matches: 7. CDR3 sequence reads: CASSHSGQGAYEQYF. The DNA for the CDR3 is TGTGCCAGCAGTCACTCGGGACAGGGGGCGTACGAGCAGTACTTC.

V and J are TRBV27 and TRBJ2-2; 7 bases agree with TRBD2. V lost 5 bases and J lost 0; bases outside the gene matches: 6. CDR1 and CDR2 (germline): MNHEY, SMNVEV (reference sequence). CDR3 length: 16 residues. CDR3 bases: TGTGCCAGCAGTCCCAGACTAGCTACGAACACCGGGGAGCTGTTTTTT. Translation gives CASSPRLATNTGELFF.

This sequence joins TRBV9 and TRBJ1-6; TRBD1 is a possible D gene (5 bases). CDR3 length: 12 amino acids. V was trimmed by 4 bases and J by 9 bases, leaving 8 bases between them. CDR1 and CDR2 (germline): SGDLS, YYNGEE. The CDR3 DNA reads TGTGCCAGCAGCCAGGGTTCTTCACCCCTCCACTTT. It encodes CASSQGSSPLHF.

This clone was observed a single time. The V and J genes are TRBV21-1 and TRBJ1-1; the table calls TRBD1, which could not be checked here. TRBV21-1 is a pseudogene locus. CDR3 length: 13 residues. Here the CDR3 reads CASSAWGRGEAFF. The DNA of the CDR3 is TGTGCCAGCAGCGCCTGGGGCAGGGGTGAAGCTTTCTTT.

The chain recombines TRBV19 with TRBJ2-3; TRBD2 matches 9 bases. Germline CDR1 and CDR2: LNHDA and SQIVND (reference sequence). CDR3 length: 13 residues. V lost 10 bases, J lost 2 bases, and 4 bases stayed unmatched. Written as DNA, the CDR3 is TGTGCCACTGGACTAGCGACCACAGATACGCAGTATTTT. This gives the protein CATGLATTDTQYF.

The chain uses TRBV28 and TRBJ1-1, with a tentative D call TRBD1 (5 bases). The V gene's germline CDR1 is MDHEN and CDR2 SYDVKM. The CDR3 spans 13 residues. V lost 3 bases, J lost 2 bases, and 7 bases lay in between. This CDR3 is CASSLTDNTEAFF. Written as DNA, the CDR3 is TGTGCCAGCAGTTTGACAGATAACACTGAAGCTTTCTTT. The whole variable domain, remainder taken from reference TRBV28 and TRBJ1-1, is DVKVTQSSRYLVKRTGEKVFLECVQDMDHENMFWYRQDPGLGLRLIYFSYDVKMKEKGDIPEGYSVSREKKERFSLILESASTNQTSMYLCASSLTDNTEAFFGQGTRLTVV.

V usage is TRBV10-3 and J usage is TRBJ2-2; D perhaps matches TRBD2 (5 bases). The length of the CDR3 is 15 residues. V lost 4 bases, J lost 1 base, and 10 bases lay in between. CDR1 is ENHRY, CDR2 SYGVKD, per germline. CDR3 residues: CAISGDEGNTGELFF. DNA for the CDR3: TGTGCCATCAGTGGTGATGAGGGGAACACCGGGGAGCTGTTTTTT.

The chain couples TRBV13 to TRBJ1-1; D unclear. Trimming took 0 bases from V and 11 from J, leaving 19 bases between them. The germline gives CDR1 PRHDT, CDR2 FYEKMQ (reference sequence). CDR3 length equals 15 residues. CDR3 sequence (DNA): TGTGCCAGCAGCTTAGGGGACCCCAAAATCGAAGGGGCTTTCTTT. Encoded protein: CASSLGDPKIEGAFF.

The chain links TRBV27 to TRBJ2-5; D remains ambiguous. Germline V gives CDR1 MNHEY, CDR2 SMNVEV (reference sequence). Trimming shortened V by 1 base and J by 3 bases, and 12 bases separated the two germline ends. This CDR3 has 15 residues. DNA of the CDR3: TGTGCCAGCAGTTTATACACGGGTTCTAAAGAGACCCAGTACTTC. It is translated as CASSLYTGSKETQYF.

In this sample, this clone turned up once. The chain couples TRBV7-9 to TRBJ2-5; 7 nucleotides agree with TRBD1. The CDR3 has 15 amino acids. V was pared by 1 base and J by 5 bases, with 7 bases of the junction left unmatched. Germline loops: CDR1 SEHNR, CDR2 FQNEAQ (reference sequence). CDR3 bases: TGTGCCAGCAGCTTAGTAGGGGGCGTTGGGGAGACCCAGTACTTC. This translates into CASSLVGGVGETQYF. The variable domain in full, with the rest retrieved from reference TRBV7-9 and TRBJ2-5, is DTGVSQNPRHKITKRGQNVTFRCDPISEHNRLYWYRQTLGQGPEFLTYFQNEAQLEKSRLLSDRFSAERPKGSFSTLEIQRTEQGDSAMYLCASSLVGGVGETQYFGPGTRLLVL.

J is TRBJ2-7 and V is TRBV5-4; TRBD2 agrees at 7 bases. Germline V gene sequence: CDR1 SGHNT, CDR2 YYREEE (reference sequence). Germline trimming cut 4 bases from V and 1 base from J; bases unmatched to any gene: 5. The CDR3 runs to 14 residues. DNA of the CDR3: TGTGCCAGCAGCCCAGCTAGCGGTTCCTACGAGCAGTACTTC. Its translation is CASSPASGSYEQYF. Together with reference TRBV5-4 and TRBJ2-7, the CDR3 gives the full variable domain: ETGVTQSPTHLIKTRGQQVTLRCSSQSGHNTVSWYQQALGQGPQFIFQYYREEENGRGNFPPRFSGLQFPNYSSELNVNALELDDSALYLCASSPASGSYEQYFGPGTRLTVT.

V usage is TRBV10-3 and J usage is TRBJ2-7; D possibly corresponds to TRBD2 (6 bases). Germline loops: CDR1 ENHRY, CDR2 SYGVKD. Between the trimmed V and J ends, which lost 4 bases and 2 bases, there was a span of 15 bases. CDR3 length: 15 residues. The CDR3 loop is CAISGPGLQTYEQYF. In DNA form, the CDR3 reads TGTGCCATCAGTGGCCCGGGACTCCAAACCTACGAGCAGTACTTC.

This chain joins TRBV5-1 and TRBJ1-2, with 8 nucleotides matching TRBD1. Germline CDR1 is SGHRS and CDR2 is YFSETQ. The ends lost 3 bases at V and 8 bases at J; junction bases unmatched: 6. The CDR3 sequence is 13 residues long. The CDR3 protein is CASSSTGVRGYTF. In DNA, the CDR3 is TGCGCCAGCAGCTCGACAGGGGTCCGAGGCTACACCTTC.

The rearrangement links TRBV4-1 to TRBJ1-1; tentative D call: TRBD1 (5 bases). V lost 2 bases and J lost 6, with 10 bases in between. Germline V lookup: CDR1 MGHRA, CDR2 YSYEKL. The CDR3 has 13 amino acids. CDR3 protein: CASSQPGTSEAFF. The CDR3 DNA follows: TGCGCCAGCAGCCAACCCGGGACTTCTGAAGCTTTCTTT.

The chain recombines TRBV2 with TRBJ2-7; 9 bases map to TRBD2. V was clipped by 3 bases and J by 2 bases; unmatched bases: 5. The CDR3 is 15 amino acids. Per the germline V gene, CDR1 is SNHLY and CDR2 is FYNNEI. The CDR3 DNA sequence: TGTGCCAGCAGTGATGGGACTAGCCGACCCTACGAGCAGTACTTC. It translates to CASSDGTSRPYEQYF.

This clone is a singleton in its sample. This chain links TRBV11-2 with TRBJ2-3, with D perhaps matching TRBD1 (5 bases). This CDR3 comprises 15 residues. Germline values: CDR1 SGHAT, CDR2 FQNNGV. V was shortened by 2 bases and J by 0 bases, with 9 bases between the two germline ends. The CDR3 sequence: CASSLRGTSTDTQYF. CDR3 DNA sequence: TGTGCCAGCAGCTTAAGGGGCACTAGCACAGATACGCAGTATTTT. Full variable domain (outside the CDR3, taken from reference TRBV11-2 and TRBJ2-3): EAGVAQSPRYKIIEKRQSVAFWCNPISGHATLYWYQQILGQGPKLLIQFQNNGVVDDSQLPKDRFSAERLKGVDSTLKIQPAKLEDSAVYLCASSLRGTSTDTQYFGPGTRLTVL.

In DNA, the CDR3 is TGCGCCAGTAGCACCGGGACAGGGTTAGCGGGAGATACGCAGTATTTT. Protein: CASSTGTGLAGDTQYF. The chain couples TRBV4-3 to TRBJ2-3, with 9 bases lining up with TRBD1. Per germline, CDR1 LGHNA and CDR2 YSLEER. The CDR3 totals 16 residues. J was trimmed by 5 bases and V by 9 bases; bases with no gene match: 15.

V gene TRBV9 combines with J gene TRBJ2-3; 8 nucleotides align to TRBD1. The germline V gene has CDR1 SGDLS and CDR2 YYNGEE. Trimming cost V 3 bases and J 0 bases; bases outside gene matches: 12. The CDR3 runs to 18 residues. CDR3 sequence (DNA): TGTGCCAGCAGCGAACCGGACAGGGCTATTACTAGCACAGATACGCAGTATTTT. This gives the protein CASSEPDRAITSTDTQYF.

This clone occurred once. The chain joins TRBV2 to TRBJ1-5, with a weak D call TRBD1 (6 bases). Trimming removed 6 bases from V and 5 bases from J, with 17 bases in between. CDR1 and CDR2 from the germline V gene are SNHLY and FYNNEI. The CDR3 loop spans 15 amino acids. The CDR3, as DNA: TGTGCCAGCAGACGGACAGACCTCCCCGATCAGCCCCAGCATTTT. Translated: CASRRTDLPDQPQHF.

This clone was seen a single time. The chain combines TRBV2 with TRBJ2-1; TRBD2 aligns across 13 bases. V lost 3 bases and J lost 3; bases outside the gene matches: 2. Germline V gene data show CDR1 as SNHLY and CDR2 as FYNNEI. This CDR3 has 16 residues. This CDR3 reads CASSDGLAGVYNEQFF. The CDR3 DNA follows: TGTGCCAGCAGTGATGGACTAGCGGGAGTCTACAATGAGCAGTTCTTC.

V usage is TRBV9 and J usage is TRBJ2-2, with D unclear. Germline V lookup: CDR1 SGDLS, CDR2 YYNGEE. V lost 3 bases and J lost 3, with 3 bases in between. The CDR3 is made up of 12 amino acids. The CDR3: CASSAYTGELFF. The CDR3 DNA follows: TGTGCCAGCAGCGCGTACACCGGGGAGCTGTTTTTT.

This clone appeared a few times. The CDR3 reads CASRKTGTGVYNTEAFF. CDR3 nucleotide sequence: TGTGCCAGCAGAAAAACCGGGACAGGGGTTTACAACACTGAAGCTTTCTTT. This chain uses TRBV27 with TRBJ1-1, with 10 bases aligning to TRBD1. Looked up from germline, CDR1 is MNHEY and CDR2 is SMNVEV (reference sequence). V gave up 6 bases and J gave up 2 bases; unmatched junction bases: 12. The CDR3 runs to 17 residues.

This rearrangement joins TRBV2 to TRBJ2-7; no definite D call. Germline V lookup: CDR1 SNHLY, CDR2 FYNNEI. This CDR3 spans 12 amino acids. Between the trimmed V and J ends, which lost 8 bases and 2 bases, there was a span of 10 bases. The CDR3 spells CASYGQTYEQYF. CDR3 sequence (DNA): TGTGCCAGCTATGGCCAAACCTACGAGCAGTACTTC.

CDR3 sequence reads: CASSHSGTGELFF. CDR3 nucleotide sequence: TGTGCCAGTAGTCATAGTGGCACCGGGGAGCTGTTTTTT. V and J are TRBV19 and TRBJ2-2; D gene ambiguous. V lost 5 bases, J lost 4 bases, and 8 bases lay in between. The CDR3 is 13 residues long. Germline V gene sequence: CDR1 LNHDA, CDR2 SQIVND (reference sequence).

DNA for the CDR3: TGTGCCAGTAGTTCTTTCGCGGGAAACCACAATGAGCAGTTCTTC. Its translation is CASSSFAGNHNEQFF. V usage is TRBV19 and J usage is TRBJ2-1, with D perhaps matching TRBD2 (6 bases). Per germline, CDR1 LNHDA and CDR2 SQIVND (reference sequence). The length of the CDR3 is 15 residues. V lost 5 bases and J lost 5, with 16 bases in between.

The chain recombines TRBV30 with TRBJ2-4; a possible D gene is TRBD2 (7 bases). There are 16 residues in the CDR3. Germline V gene data show CDR1 as GTSNPN and CDR2 as SVGIG (reference sequence). The ends were cut back, 0 bases at V and 3 bases at J, with 15 bases in the middle. For the CDR3, the DNA is TGTGCCTGGAGTGTAGGGAGGGGGTTGGGCAAAAACATTCAGTACTTC. Translating gives CAWSVGRGLGKNIQYF.